This T cell receptor beta chain was captured by sequencing in a study of blood T cell repertoires in COVID-19. Study at large: Donors in the United States, Italy and Spain gave samples during acute or convalescent COVID-19. The analysed material was cDNA or gDNA that came from T cells, B-cell-depleted T cells, or PBMCs.

The CDR3 totals 16 residues. Germline lookup yields CDR1 KGHSH and CDR2 LQKENI. Deletions cut 3 bases from V and 0 bases from J, with 11 bases between. Original methodology: Reference gene primers were amplified, and this amplification served to estimate nucleated cell counts. The method was immunoSEQ multiplex PCR; TCRdb's version includes in-frame clones alone and lacks a portion of them. That table supplies the V and J calls and clone size; D and trimming were determined from the DNA. The sample shows 140,000 or so clones, roughly 80% of them seen only once. This clone was detected a few times. Sample: peripheral blood. This rearrangement joins TRBV18 to TRBJ2-2; no clear D. The source is a man aged 45-65 years with acute or convalescent COVID-19. The chain's CDR3 is CASSPRHLANTGELFF. DNA for the CDR3: TGTGCCAGCTCACCCCGACACCTCGCGAACACCGGGGAGCTGTTTTTT. Full variable domain (remainder filled in from reference TRBV18 and TRBJ2-2): NAGVMQNPRHLVRRRGQEARLRCSPMKGHSHVYWYRQLPEEGLKFMVYLQKENIIDESGMPKERFSAEFPKEGPSILRIQQVVRGDSAAYFCASSPRHLANTGELFFGEGSRLTVL.